One sample yielded the 30 T cell receptor beta chains listed below, sequenced in a study of technical replicates of blood from a few donors. Produced via immunoSEQ multiplex PCR; TCRdb's table is partial and in-frame only. The table lists about 79,000 clones, 80% to 95% of them singletons. What was sequenced was T cells isolated from PBMCs. Receptor source: a human donor in good health. Some clones in this sample may be carry-over from other donors' samples.

The rearrangement links TRBV10-3 to TRBJ2-5, with 7 nucleotides matching TRBD2. V shed 3 bases, J shed 3 bases, and the junction held 7 bases outside the gene matches. Germline CDR1 reads ENHRY; CDR2 reads SYGVKD. The CDR3 spans 15 residues. CDR3 residues: CAISEPGEGKETQYF. The CDR3 region has the DNA TGTGCCATCAGTGAACCCGGGGAGGGAAAAGAGACCCAGTACTTC.

CDR3 region: CASSLAVGQGRNEQYF. CDR3 DNA sequence: TGTGCCAGCAGCTTGGCCGTAGGACAGGGTCGGAACGAGCAGTACTTC. The chain has TRBV5-5 and TRBJ2-7, with TRBD1 identical over 8 bases. The CDR3 loop spans 16 amino acids. Germline V gives CDR1 SGHKS, CDR2 YYEKEE (reference sequence). The trim removed 0 bases at V and 5 bases at J, leaving 10 bases unmatched.

The rearrangement joins TRBV11-3 to TRBJ2-7; 8 nucleotides agree with TRBD1. The germline gives CDR1 SGHNT, CDR2 YENEEA. The CDR3 runs to 16 residues. The V and J ends lost 1 base and 3 bases, in that order; junction bases with no gene match: 8. CDR3 DNA: TGTGCCAGCAGCTTAGGCGGAGGACAGGGTGACTACGAGCAGTACTTC. Translating gives CASSLGGGQGDYEQYF. Combining the CDR3 with reference TRBV11-3 and TRBJ2-7 gives the whole variable domain EAGVVQSPRYKIIEKKQPVAFWCNPISGHNTLYWYLQNLGQGPELLIRYENEEAVDDSQLPKDRFSAERLKGVDSTLKIQPAELGDSAVYLCASSLGGGQGDYEQYFGPGTRLTVT.

The sample holds a few counts of this clone. The chain joins TRBV5-6 to TRBJ1-1; no reliable D call. V lost 0 bases to trimming and J lost 1 base, with 7 bases between them. Germline values: CDR1 SGHDT, CDR2 YYEEEE. This CDR3 contains 14 residues. The CDR3 region has the DNA TGTGCCAGCAGCTTGGCCCCCAGGAACACTGAAGCTTTCTTT. Amino acids: CASSLAPRNTEAFF.

CDR3 in DNA: TGCAGTGCCAGAATTCGGGGCACCATATATTTT. As protein: CSARIRGTIYF. The V call is TRBV20-1, the J call TRBJ1-3; no clear D. Trimming pared 6 bases from V and 9 bases from J, leaving 12 bases between. Germline assignment: CDR1 DFQATT and CDR2 SNEGSKA (reference sequence). The CDR3 is 11 amino acids.

By share, this clone ranks as medium-sized. This chain joins TRBV6-1 and TRBJ2-2; tentative D call: TRBD1 (6 bases). The germline V gene has CDR1 MNHNS and CDR2 SASEGT. The CDR3 runs to 15 residues. V shed 5 bases and J shed 6 bases, with 16 bases lying between them. DNA for the CDR3: TGTGCCAGCAGTCCCCTACAGGGTTATGCCGGGGAGCTGTTTTTT. Amino acid sequence: CASSPLQGYAGELFF.

V and J are TRBV4-3 and TRBJ2-2, with TRBD2 matching 8 bases. J lost 5 bases, V lost 3 bases, and 2 bases had no gene match. The length of the CDR3 is 14 residues. The V gene's germline CDR1 is LGHNA and CDR2 YSLEER. CDR3 region: CASSHREGTGELFF. The DNA of the CDR3 is TGCGCCAGCAGCCATCGGGAGGGTACCGGGGAGCTGTTTTTT.

This CDR3 reads CASSQNRGTDTQYF. Here the CDR3 DNA reads TGTGCCAGCAGCCAAAATAGGGGGACAGATACGCAGTATTTT. This chain joins TRBV11-2 and TRBJ2-3; maybe TRBD1 (6 bases). Trimming removed 5 bases at V and 3 bases at J, with 12 bases between. The CDR3 has 14 residues. The germline CDR1 and CDR2 sequences are SGHAT and FQNNGV.

Only one count was recorded for this clone. The chain carries TRBV30 and TRBJ2-1; 14 nucleotides align to TRBD2. J was trimmed by 0 bases and V by 5 bases; bases with no gene match: 3. The CDR3 contains 16 residues. Germline CDR1 is GTSNPN and CDR2 is SVGIG (reference sequence). This CDR3 reads CAWGGTSGSSYNEQFF. The DNA for the CDR3 is TGTGCCTGGGGCGGGACTAGCGGGAGCTCCTACAATGAGCAGTTCTTC.

The chain is built from TRBV18 and TRBJ2-5, with 9 bases matching TRBD1. The V and J ends lost 3 bases and 3 bases, in that order; junction bases with no gene match: 8. CDR1 is KGHSH and CDR2 is LQKENI in the germline V gene. This CDR3 has 16 residues. Here the CDR3 DNA reads TGTGCCAGCTCACCTGCCGGGACAGGGAAAAAAGAGACCCAGTACTTC. This encodes CASSPAGTGKKETQYF.

The rearrangement uses TRBV4-1 and TRBJ2-7, with TRBD1 matching 8 bases. With 1 base clipped from V and 0 bases from J, the junction kept 8 bases outside the gene matches. Germline V CDR1 and CDR2: MGHRA, YSYEKL. This CDR3 contains 17 residues. CDR3 protein: CASSQGFGGQGSYEQYF. CDR3 nucleotides: TGCGCCAGCAGCCAAGGGTTCGGAGGACAGGGCTCCTACGAGCAGTACTTC.

The V and J genes are TRBV20-1 and TRBJ1-2; no firm D call. Germline V gene lookup returns CDR1 DFQATT and CDR2 SNEGSKA (reference sequence). The CDR3 totals 10 residues. The germline V and J ends were trimmed by 3 bases and 8 bases, with 7 bases remaining between them. DNA for the CDR3: TGCAGTGCTAGTCAGTGGGGCTACACCTTC. It specifies CSASQWGYTF.

The chain employs TRBV9 and TRBJ2-1, with TRBD2 matching over 9 bases. Per germline, CDR1 SGDLS and CDR2 YYNGEE. The V and J ends lost 2 bases and 7 bases, in that order; junction bases with no gene match: 7. The CDR3 spans 15 residues. Written as DNA, the CDR3 is TGTGCCAGCAGCGTCGCGCGGGAGGGCCCGAATGAGCAGTTCTTC. Translated, it gives CASSVAREGPNEQFF.

The V call is TRBV4-3, the J call TRBJ1-1; unclear D gene. There are 12 residues in the CDR3. Germline V gives CDR1 LGHNA, CDR2 YSLEER. V dropped 1 base and J dropped 7 bases, with 7 bases sitting between them. Here the CDR3 reads CASSQGRSEAFF. As DNA, the CDR3 is TGCGCCAGCAGCCAAGGACGGAGTGAAGCTTTCTTT.

The gene calls are TRBV5-6 and TRBJ1-6; no firm D call. V was clipped by 4 bases and J by 4 bases, with 6 bases between them. The V gene's germline CDR1 is SGHDT and CDR2 YYEEEE. The CDR3 consists of 13 residues. CDR3 in DNA: TGTGCCAGCAGCGGCCCTTATAATTCACCCCTCCACTTT. As protein: CASSGPYNSPLHF.

CDR3 amino acids: CASSPRTSGYEQYF. Here the CDR3 DNA reads TGTGCCAGCAGCCCTCGGACTAGCGGCTACGAGCAGTACTTC. The chain joins TRBV9 to TRBJ2-7, with 10 nucleotides matching TRBD2. CDR1 is SGDLS, CDR2 YYNGEE, per germline. The CDR3 sequence is 14 residues long. The V gene end was trimmed by 4 bases and the J gene end by 3 bases; junction bases not matched to a gene: 4.

The V call is TRBV7-9, the J call TRBJ2-7, with TRBD2 as a possible D gene (6 bases). V was cut by 6 bases and J by 6 bases, with 12 bases left in between. CDR1 and CDR2 (germline): SEHNR, FQNEAQ (reference sequence). This CDR3 contains 12 residues. The CDR3 loop is CASSWDFFEQYF. Written as DNA, the CDR3 is TGTGCCAGCAGTTGGGACTTCTTCGAGCAGTACTTC.

The chain couples TRBV19 to TRBJ1-3; 7 bases agree with TRBD1. V shed 6 bases and J 0 bases; nucleotides not matched to a gene: 5. Germline lookup yields CDR1 LNHDA and CDR2 SQIVND (reference sequence). This CDR3 region has 15 residues. The CDR3 DNA sequence: TGTGCCAGTAGAGGACAGGATTACTCTGGAAACACCATATATTTT. Amino acid sequence: CASRGQDYSGNTIYF.

The gene calls are TRBV19 and TRBJ2-7, with 8 bases identical to TRBD1. The CDR3 consists of 14 residues. CDR1 LNHDA and CDR2 SQIVND come from the germline V gene (reference sequence). Unmatched junction bases numbered 5, after V lost 3 bases and J lost 4 bases. CDR3 in amino acids: CASSIRGRGYEQYF. In nucleotides, the CDR3 is TGTGCCAGTAGTATCAGGGGGCGAGGGTACGAGCAGTACTTC. The whole variable domain, filled in from reference TRBV19 and TRBJ2-7, reads DGGITQSPKYLFRKEGQNVTLSCEQNLNHDAMYWYRQDPGQGLRLIYYSQIVNDFQKGDIAEGYSVSREKKESFPLTVTSAQKNPTAFYLCASSIRGRGYEQYFGPGTRLTVT.

The chain combines TRBV15 with TRBJ1-4; D is undetermined. V lost 0 bases and J lost 10, with 15 bases in between. The CDR3 spans 15 residues. Germline CDR1 reads LNHNV; CDR2 reads YYDKDF (reference sequence). In nucleotides, the CDR3 is TGTGCCACCAGCAGAGATTTGGAGGGTTCGGGAAAACTGTTTTTT. This gives the protein CATSRDLEGSGKLFF. The complete variable domain, with remaining parts taken from reference TRBV15 and TRBJ1-4, reads DAMVIQNPRYQVTQFGKPVTLSCSQTLNHNVMYWYQQKSSQAPKLLFHYYDKDFNNEADTPDNFQSRRPNTSFCFLDIRSPGLGDTAMYLCATSRDLEGSGKLFFGSGTQLSVL.

DNA for the CDR3: TGCGCCAGCAGCCCGCATGGACAGGCTCCTTACGAGCAGTACTTC. It is translated as CASSPHGQAPYEQYF. The V call is TRBV4-1, the J call TRBJ2-7, with 7 bases fitting TRBD1. This CDR3 has 15 residues. After removal of 4 bases from V and 4 bases from J, the junction contained 10 bases not matched to a gene. CDR1 is MGHRA and CDR2 is YSYEKL in the germline V gene.

This clone was counted once. The chain joins TRBV6-5 to TRBJ2-1, with TRBD2 matching over 7 bases. J was trimmed by 8 bases and V by 10 bases; bases with no gene match: 14. Germline V gives CDR1 MNHEY, CDR2 SVGAGI. The CDR3 covers 14 residues. In DNA, the CDR3 is TGTGCCACCGATACGGGGGAGGGCCGTTATGAGCAGTTCTTC. It translates to CATDTGEGRYEQFF.

This clone was counted a single time. The V and J genes are TRBV9 and TRBJ2-1, with 8 nucleotides matching TRBD2. Germline V gene sequence: CDR1 SGDLS, CDR2 YYNGEE. The CDR3 is 14 amino acids. Unmatched junction bases numbered 6, after V lost 0 bases and J lost 10 bases. Here the CDR3 reads CASSVAGGPREQFF. Here the CDR3 DNA reads TGTGCCAGCAGCGTAGCGGGAGGGCCGAGAGAGCAGTTCTTC.

V is TRBV11-2 and J is TRBJ2-5; 9 positions agree with TRBD1. The end of the DNA aligns better with TRBJ2-7, so the J call may be wrong. The CDR3 runs 15 residues. The V gene's germline CDR1 is SGHAT and CDR2 FQNNGV. This chain's CDR3 is CASSSDTGQGIEQYF. The CDR3 DNA is TGTGCCAGCAGCTCGGATACGGGACAGGGAATCGAGCAGTACTTC.

V usage is TRBV27 and J usage is TRBJ2-1; 8 bases are a match to TRBD2. Trimming removed 6 bases from V and 0 bases from J; junction bases left unmatched: 1. The CDR3 is 14 amino acids. Germline V lookup: CDR1 MNHEY, CDR2 SMNVEV (reference sequence). DNA of the CDR3: TGTGCCAGCAGCAGCGGGAGCTCCTACAATGAGCAGTTCTTC. It encodes CASSSGSSYNEQFF.

The V call is TRBV30, the J call TRBJ1-5; tentatively, D is TRBD1 (6 bases). CDR1 is GTSNPN, CDR2 SVGIG, per germline (reference sequence). Trimming pared 0 bases from V and 8 bases from J, leaving 23 bases between. CDR3 length: 17 residues. CDR3 loop: CAWSVRWSGQLLEPQHF. The CDR3 DNA follows: TGTGCCTGGAGTGTTAGGTGGAGCGGACAGCTCCTTGAGCCCCAGCATTTT.

This clone was observed once. The V and J genes are TRBV19 and TRBJ2-1; TRBD2 aligns across 8 bases. Germline CDR1 reads LNHDA; CDR2 reads SQIVND (reference sequence). This CDR3 spans 16 amino acids. V shed 5 bases, J shed 9 bases, and the junction held 15 bases outside the gene matches. As DNA, the CDR3 is TGTGCCAGTAGTGCGTGGACTAGCCCAGAACAGTCTGAGCAGTTCTTC. It yields the protein CASSAWTSPEQSEQFF.

V is TRBV27 and J is TRBJ2-1; 10 bases match TRBD2. CDR1 is MNHEY and CDR2 is SMNVEV in the germline V gene (reference sequence). The J segment lost 6 bases and the V segment lost 2 bases, leaving 10 bases of the junction unmatched. The CDR3 length is 17 residues. This chain's CDR3 is CASSLARGSGRVNEQFF. In nucleotides, the CDR3 is TGTGCCAGCAGTTTAGCCCGGGGGAGCGGGAGGGTCAATGAGCAGTTCTTC.

The chain is built from TRBV19 and TRBJ2-7; D uncertain. CDR3 length equals 15 residues. CDR1 and CDR2 from the germline V gene are LNHDA and SQIVND (reference sequence). The V end was cut by 3 bases, the J end by 0 bases, with 12 bases between. The CDR3: CASSIRSFNSYEQYF. The CDR3 DNA reads TGTGCCAGTAGTATTCGGTCTTTTAACTCCTACGAGCAGTACTTC.

This chain connects TRBV7-9 to TRBJ1-2; D call uncertain. Trimming removed 1 base from V and 2 bases from J, with 5 bases in between. The CDR3 has 13 residues. CDR1 and CDR2 (germline): SEHNR, FQNEAQ (reference sequence). The CDR3 DNA follows: TGTGCCAGCAGCTTAGTTCCAAACTATGGCTACACCTTC. Residues: CASSLVPNYGYTF.